This entry lists 32 T cell receptor beta chains sequenced from one sample in a study of T-cell reconstitution after alpha-beta-depleted transplantation in children. Unique molecular identifiers were built into the TCRbeta library. TCRdb used MiXCR to reprocess the PCR reads, holding one entry per CDR3 protein. The sample includes about 420,000 distinct CDR3 sequences, 11% of them seen just once. The sample in question was PBMCs from the stem cell graft donor, obtained from the stem cell graft. All receptors derive from a human donor who donated a stem cell graft to a child with acute myeloid leukemia.

The rearrangement links TRBV6-5 to TRBJ2-3; the D gene is possibly TRBD1 (6 bases). Trimming pared 4 bases from V and 5 bases from J, leaving 19 bases between. Germline V lookup: CDR1 MNHEY, CDR2 SVGAGI. This CDR3 spans 16 amino acids. The DNA for the CDR3 is TGTGCCAGCAGTTTGTCGACAGGCCCGGCGGGAGATACGCAGTATTTT. Protein: CASSLSTGPAGDTQYF.

This clonotype showed up just a few times. The chain couples TRBV11-2 to TRBJ2-1, with unresolved D. This CDR3 contains 12 residues. Germline assignment: CDR1 SGHAT and CDR2 FQNNGV. Trimming left V 1 base short and J 9 bases short, with 7 bases between. The CDR3 bases are TGTGCCAGCAGCTTAGGGTCGGCTGAGCAGTTCTTC. Encoded protein: CASSLGSAEQFF. Based on the CDR3 plus reference TRBV11-2 and TRBJ2-1, the full variable domain is EAGVAQSPRYKIIEKRQSVAFWCNPISGHATLYWYQQILGQGPKLLIQFQNNGVVDDSQLPKDRFSAERLKGVDSTLKIQPAKLEDSAVYLCASSLGSAEQFFGPGTRLTVL.

V gene TRBV12-3 or TRBV12-4 combines with J gene TRBJ2-1; D call uncertain. V lost 3 bases and J 5 bases, leaving 11 bases between the germline ends. The CDR3 loop spans 14 amino acids. The CDR3 DNA sequence: TGTGCCAGCAGTTTTGGCTCGATCCACAATGAGCAGTTCTTC. Protein product: CASSFGSIHNEQFF.

In this sample, this clonotype turned up a few times. The chain uses TRBV15 and TRBJ1-6; TRBD1 is a possible D gene (5 bases). The CDR3 has 12 residues. Looked up from germline, CDR1 is LNHNV and CDR2 is YYDKDF (reference sequence). V lost 4 bases to trimming and J lost 12 bases, with 10 bases between them. The CDR3 spells CATSTRVGPLHF. Written as DNA, the CDR3 is TGTGCCACCAGCACCAGGGTAGGACCCCTCCACTTT.

This clonotype has ten or more counts. J is TRBJ2-3 and V is TRBV4-1; TRBD2 is a possible D gene (7 bases). Germline CDR1 reads MGHRA; CDR2 reads YSYEKL. The CDR3 extends over 16 amino acids. The V and J ends lost 0 bases and 5 bases respectively, with 15 bases between them. The CDR3 sequence is CASSQDSAGAQDTQYF. The CDR3 DNA reads TGCGCCAGCAGCCAAGATAGCGCGGGGGCCCAAGATACGCAGTATTTT.

Only a few counts were recorded for this clonotype. The chain is built from TRBV4-1 and TRBJ2-1, with D unclear. Trimming shortened V by 1 base and J by 8 bases, and 6 bases separated the two germline ends. From germline, CDR1 is MGHRA and CDR2 YSYEKL. This CDR3 comprises 12 residues. CDR3 in amino acids: CASSQAADEQFF. The CDR3 DNA reads as TGCGCCAGCAGCCAAGCGGCCGATGAGCAGTTCTTC.

The J gene is TRBJ2-5, the V gene TRBV4-2, with TRBD2 matching 12 bases. This CDR3 has 16 amino acids. Germline assignment: CDR1 LGHNA and CDR2 YNFKEQ. Trimming removed 4 bases from V and 13 bases from J; junction bases left unmatched: 16. The DNA of the CDR3 is TGTGCCAGCAGCCCCCTAACTAGCGGGGGGACCGGGAGCCGGTACTTC. Translation gives CASSPLTSGGTGSRYF.

There are many counts of this clonotype. The chain combines TRBV7-2 with TRBJ2-7; D ambiguous. The length of the CDR3 is 15 residues. CDR1 and CDR2 from the germline V gene are SGHTA and FQGNSA. Trimming left V 5 bases short and J 3 bases short, with 17 bases between. The DNA for the CDR3 is TGTGCCAGCAGCCCTGTTGCGGTTCCATTCTACGAGCAGTACTTC. Amino acids: CASSPVAVPFYEQYF.

This clonotype came up many times. The chain employs TRBV5-1 and TRBJ1-1, with D possibly TRBD1 on 6 matching bases. There are 15 residues in the CDR3. The V end lost 4 bases, the J end lost 3 bases, and 16 bases lay between the germline ends. The V gene's germline CDR1 is SGHRS and CDR2 YFSETQ. The DNA for the CDR3 is TGCGCCAGCAGCACAACAGGGAGAGAGGACACTGAAGCTTTCTTT. Its translation: CASSTTGREDTEAFF.

The chain employs TRBV10-3 and TRBJ2-7; 9 nucleotides agree with TRBD2. The CDR3 is 18 residues long. Trimming removed 8 bases from V and 4 bases from J; junction bases left unmatched: 21. Looked up from germline, CDR1 is ENHRY and CDR2 is SYGVKD. The CDR3 protein is CAIAPGQPLAGAFYEQYF. CDR3 sequence (DNA): TGTGCCATCGCCCCGGGACAGCCTTTAGCGGGAGCCTTTTACGAGCAGTACTTC.

This clonotype has only a few counts. The rearrangement links TRBV19 to TRBJ2-5, with 8 positions matching TRBD2. This CDR3 contains 17 residues. From germline, CDR1 is LNHDA and CDR2 SQIVND (reference sequence). V was clipped by 1 base and J by 1 base; unmatched bases: 8. CDR3 sequence (DNA): TGTGCCAGTAGTATAGGCCGGATAGCGGGGACCCAAGAGACCCAGTACTTC. Translation gives CASSIGRIAGTQETQYF.

This clonotype was seen repeatedly, ten times or more. The chain links TRBV14 to TRBJ1-4; 7 positions agree with TRBD1. Trimming removed 3 bases from V and 5 bases from J; junction bases left unmatched: 6. This CDR3 region has 15 residues. The germline V gene has CDR1 SGHDN and CDR2 FVKESK. The CDR3 protein is CASSHTGARNEKLFF. CDR3 nucleotide sequence: TGTGCCAGCAGCCATACAGGGGCAAGGAATGAAAAACTGTTTTTT.

This chain connects TRBV4-2 to TRBJ2-1, with 11 bases identical to TRBD2. Trimming took 1 base from V and 6 from J; bases not matched to a gene: 8. The CDR3 length is 17 residues. Germline V gene sequence: CDR1 LGHNA, CDR2 YNFKEQ. The CDR3 DNA follows: TGTGCCAGCAGCCAAGGAGGGGGAACTAGCGGGAGCAATGAGCAGTTCTTC. Protein product: CASSQGGGTSGSNEQFF.

The CDR3: CASSLEPGKGNQPQHF. The CDR3 DNA reads TGTGCCAGCAGCTTGGAACCCGGCAAAGGCAATCAGCCCCAGCATTTT. The genes are TRBV7-9 and TRBJ1-5; D is unclear. This CDR3 contains 16 residues. Deletions cut 3 bases from V and 2 bases from J, with 14 bases between. From germline, CDR1 is SEHNR and CDR2 FQNEAQ (reference sequence).

This clonotype has a handful of counts. The CDR3 region has the DNA TGCAGTGCTAGTCGGACAGCCCTTAGAGGCAATCAGCCCCAGCATTTT. Amino acid sequence: CSASRTALRGNQPQHF. This rearrangement joins TRBV20-1 to TRBJ1-5, with TRBD1 as a possible D gene (6 bases). The CDR3 is 16 residues long. CDR1 and CDR2 from the germline V gene are DFQATT and SNEGSKA (reference sequence). Trimming took off 3 bases at V and 2 bases at J, with 17 bases between the two ends.

The CDR3 sequence is CASSLAPAGVAEQYF. CDR3 DNA sequence: TGCGCCAGCAGCTTGGCCCCAGCGGGAGTCGCCGAGCAGTACTTC. This chain joins TRBV5-1 and TRBJ2-7; 8 bases are shared with TRBD2. V trimming: 0 bases; J trimming: 6 bases; junction bases outside the gene matches: 8. Germline V CDR1 and CDR2: SGHRS, YFSETQ. The CDR3 has 15 amino acids.

This clonotype came up a few times. The J gene is TRBJ2-1, the V gene TRBV13; TRBD2 matches at 10 bases. CDR1 is PRHDT, CDR2 FYEKMQ, per germline (reference sequence). This CDR3 has 15 amino acids. Trimming removed 2 bases from V and 7 bases from J; junction bases left unmatched: 5. CDR3 sequence reads: CASSLWSSGSNEQFF. CDR3 coding DNA: TGTGCCAGCAGCTTATGGTCTAGCGGGAGTAATGAGCAGTTCTTC.

J is TRBJ2-1 and V is TRBV27; D uncertain. The CDR3 consists of 16 residues. In germline, CDR1 is MNHEY, CDR2 SMNVEV (reference sequence). Trimming took 3 bases from V and 0 from J, leaving 12 bases between them. The CDR3 nucleotides read TGTGCCAGCAGTTTCCAGGAACCAAGCTCCTACAATGAGCAGTTCTTC. Translating gives CASSFQEPSSYNEQFF.

The V gene is TRBV15, the J gene TRBJ2-1, with TRBD1 matching over 11 bases. This CDR3 is 16 amino acids long. After removal of 3 bases from V and 5 bases from J, the junction contained 6 bases not matched to a gene. CDR1 is LNHNV and CDR2 is YYDKDF in the germline V gene (reference sequence). CDR3 protein: CATSRDRGRGDNEQFF. The CDR3 DNA is TGTGCCACCAGCAGGGACAGGGGGCGCGGGGACAATGAGCAGTTCTTC.

This clonotype was picked up a small number of times. V is TRBV10-3 and J is TRBJ2-5, with TRBD2 matching 10 bases. The V and J ends lost 0 bases and 4 bases, in that order; junction bases with no gene match: 5. CDR3 size: 16 residues. Germline lookup yields CDR1 ENHRY and CDR2 SYGVKD. The CDR3 reads CAISESASGSRETQYF. CDR3 DNA sequence: TGTGCCATCAGTGAGTCCGCTAGCGGGAGTCGAGAGACCCAGTACTTC.

The J gene is TRBJ1-3, the V gene TRBV20-1; D gene uncertain. The CDR3 is 16 residues long. V was shortened by 7 bases and J by 0 bases, with 19 bases between the two germline ends. CDR1 DFQATT and CDR2 SNEGSKA come from the germline V gene (reference sequence). The CDR3 loop reads CSVSTTSVPSGNTIYF. As DNA, the CDR3 is TGCAGTGTTTCGACAACCTCAGTGCCCTCTGGAAACACCATATATTTT.

This clonotype occurred many times. The V gene is TRBV6-1, the J gene TRBJ1-2; weak D call: TRBD1 (6 bases). Germline-derived CDR1 and CDR2 are MNHNS and SASEGT. Trimming stripped 6 bases from V and 7 bases from J, with 15 bases between. The CDR3 has 13 residues. The CDR3 sequence is CASRDDRRGGYTF. In DNA, the CDR3 is TGTGCCAGCAGGGACGACAGGCGAGGTGGCTACACCTTC.

This clonotype came up a few times. The genes are TRBV3-1 and TRBJ2-1; 8 positions match TRBD2. J lost 9 bases, V lost 6 bases, and 7 bases had no gene match. CDR3 length: 13 residues. In germline, CDR1 is LGHDT, CDR2 YNNKEL (reference sequence). CDR3 protein: CASSFRGGAEQFF. The CDR3 bases are TGTGCCAGCAGTTTCCGGGGGGGGGCTGAGCAGTTCTTC.

As for this clonotype: A much bigger clone sits one base away, suggesting this may be a read error. The V and J genes are TRBV5-1 and TRBJ2-1, with D possibly being TRBD2 (6 bases). V was pared by 0 bases and J by 0 bases, with 10 bases between. CDR1 is SGHRS, CDR2 YFSETQ, per germline. This CDR3 has 16 residues. The DNA of the CDR3 is TGCGCCAGCAGCTTGGGCGGGACTCTCTCCTACAATGAGCAGTTCTTC. Amino acid sequence: CASSLGGTLSYNEQFF.

A few counts support this clonotype. J is TRBJ2-1 and V is TRBV4-3; no clear D. Trimming shortened V by 4 bases and J by 1 base, and 11 bases separated the two germline ends. This CDR3 contains 15 residues. From germline, CDR1 is LGHNA and CDR2 YSLEER. The CDR3 DNA reads TGCGCCAGCAGCCGAGGCGAGGTTTCCTACAATGAGCAGTTCTTC. The encoded protein is CASSRGEVSYNEQFF.

This clonotype appeared a few times. This chain joins TRBV7-3 and TRBJ2-1; tentatively, D is TRBD2 (5 bases). V lost 4 bases to trimming and J lost 4 bases, with 14 bases between them. In germline, CDR1 is SGHTA, CDR2 FQGTGA. The CDR3 sequence is 15 residues long. DNA for the CDR3: TGTGCCAGCAGCTCCCGCGGGTCGCTTTACAATGAGCAGTTCTTC. The encoded protein is CASSSRGSLYNEQFF.

This clonotype was recorded at least ten times. This rearrangement joins TRBV5-1 to TRBJ1-1; TRBD1 might be the D (5 bases). The CDR3 has 13 amino acids. V lost 7 bases, J lost 4 bases, and 14 bases lay in between. Germline V gene lookup returns CDR1 SGHRS and CDR2 YFSETQ. The CDR3 DNA is TGCGCCAGCTCCGGGGCGGCGGTCACTGAAGCTTTCTTT. Amino acids: CASSGAAVTEAFF.

In its sample, this clonotype was seen many times. The chain has TRBV12-3 or TRBV12-4 and TRBJ2-2; D uncertain. V lost 1 base, J lost 7 bases, and 10 bases lay in between. The CDR3 runs 14 residues. The CDR3 sequence: CASSLVVEIGELFF. The CDR3 region has the DNA TGTGCCAGCAGTTTAGTCGTCGAGATCGGGGAGCTGTTTTTT.

The rearrangement uses TRBV6-2 or TRBV6-3 and TRBJ2-6; D unresolved. Per the germline V gene, CDR1 is MNHEY and CDR2 is SVGEGT. CDR3 size: 16 residues. V was pared by 7 bases and J by 0 bases, with 13 bases between. The CDR3, as DNA: TGTGCCAGCAAGGCCAACTTCTACTCTGGGGCCAACGTCCTGACTTTC. This encodes CASKANFYSGANVLTF.

This chain connects TRBV7-9 to TRBJ2-7, with D possibly called TRBD1 or TRBD2 (5 bases each). Trimming took off 6 bases at V and 3 bases at J, with 18 bases between the two ends. The CDR3 is 15 amino acids. The V gene's germline CDR1 is SEHNR and CDR2 FQNEAQ (reference sequence). The CDR3 coding sequence is TGTGCCAGCAGACCTCTTAACCCTGGGGGCTACGAGCAGTACTTC. Protein sequence: CASRPLNPGGYEQYF.

This chain links TRBV6-5 with TRBJ2-1; 9 nucleotides agree with TRBD2. Germline V gene lookup returns CDR1 MNHEY and CDR2 SVGAGI. The CDR3 has 13 residues. V gave up 4 bases and J gave up 9 bases; unmatched junction bases: 4. The DNA for the CDR3 is TGTGCCAGCAGTTTGCGGGAGGGCAGTGAGCAGTTCTTC. This gives the protein CASSLREGSEQFF.

This clonotype has just a few counts. The chain is built from TRBV7-2 and TRBJ2-1, with D unresolved. The V end lost 5 bases, the J end lost 0 bases, and 17 bases lay between the germline ends. The germline gives CDR1 SGHTA, CDR2 FQGNSA. This CDR3 is 17 amino acids long. CDR3 residues: CASSNLYRIFSYNEQFF. The DNA of the CDR3 is TGTGCCAGCAGCAACCTCTACCGAATCTTCTCCTACAATGAGCAGTTCTTC.